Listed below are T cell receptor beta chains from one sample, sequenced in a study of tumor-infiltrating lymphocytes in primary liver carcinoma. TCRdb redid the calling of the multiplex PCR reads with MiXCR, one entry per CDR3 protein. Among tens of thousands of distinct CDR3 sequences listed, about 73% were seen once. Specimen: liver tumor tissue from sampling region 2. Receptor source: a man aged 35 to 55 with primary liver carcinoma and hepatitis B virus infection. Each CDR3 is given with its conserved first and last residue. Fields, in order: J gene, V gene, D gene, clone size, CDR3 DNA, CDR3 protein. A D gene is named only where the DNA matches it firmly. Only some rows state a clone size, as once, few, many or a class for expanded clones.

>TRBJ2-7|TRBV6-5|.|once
TGTGCCAGCTACCCGGGACATGGGCACTATGAGCAGTACTTC
CASYPGHGHYEQYF
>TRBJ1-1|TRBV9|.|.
TGTGCCAGCAGCGTTTTGGGGGACACTGAAGCTTTCTTT
CASSVLGDTEAFF
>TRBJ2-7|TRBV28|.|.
TGTGCCTGCAGCAGTTCCCACGAGCAGTACTTC
CACSSSHEQYF
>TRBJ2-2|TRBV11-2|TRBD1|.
TGTGCCACGGGACAGGAGAACACCTGGGAGCCGTTTTTT
CATGQENTWEPFF
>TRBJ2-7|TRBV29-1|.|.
TGCAGTGTTGAAGATCAAGAGGCCACCCCTTCCTACGGGCAGTACTTC
CSVEDQEATPSYGQYF
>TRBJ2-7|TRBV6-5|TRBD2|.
TGTGCCTCCGGTCCGGAGGGACTAGCCTACAAGCAGTACTTC
CASGPEGLAYKQYF
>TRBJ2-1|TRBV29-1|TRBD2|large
TGCAGCGTCCTCAAAGCGGGAGGGCCAAATGAGCAGTTCTTC
CSVLKAGGPNEQFF
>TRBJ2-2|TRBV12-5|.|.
TGTGCTAGTGGTTTGTTCCTACAGGGCATCGGGAAGCTGTTTTTT
CASGLFLQGIGKLFF
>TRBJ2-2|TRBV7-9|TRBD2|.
TGTGCCAGCAGCTTTAGCGGGAGGGTCAACGGGGAGATGTTTTTT
CASSFSGRVNGEMFF
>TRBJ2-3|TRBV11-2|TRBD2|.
TGTGCCAGCAGCTTAGAGAGCGGGAGGTACCGTCAGGATACGCAGTATTTT
CASSLESGRYRQDTQYF
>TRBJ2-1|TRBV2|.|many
TGTGCCAGCAAGAGGGAATATGAGCAGTTCTTC
CASKREYEQFF
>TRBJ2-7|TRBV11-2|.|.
TGTGCCAGTAGCTTCCCTGTACTAGGGATCCACGAGCAGTACTTC
CASSFPVLGIHEQYF
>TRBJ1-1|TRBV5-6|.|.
TGTGCCAGCAGCTTGCTAGACAACGTGAACACTGAAGTTTTCTTT
CASSLLDNVNTEVFF
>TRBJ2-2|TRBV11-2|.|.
TGTGCCAGCAGCTTTGTTCGGACGTACCCAGAGACCGGGGAACTGTTTTTT
CASSFVRTYPETGELFF
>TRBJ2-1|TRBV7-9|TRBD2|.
TGTGCCAGCAGCTTAGAGGTAGCGGGAGGCCACTATGAGCAGTTCTTC
CASSLEVAGGHYEQFF
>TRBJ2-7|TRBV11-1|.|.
TGTGCCAGCAGCTTAGGGTCAGGGAACGAACAGTACTTC
CASSLGSGNEQYF
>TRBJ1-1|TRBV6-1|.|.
TGTGTCAGCACTGAATACAGGAACTCTGTCAACTCAGCTTTCTTT
CVSTEYRNSVNSAFF
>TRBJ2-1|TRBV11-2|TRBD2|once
TGTGCCCTCAGCTTGGATAACGGACTAGCCATGGGTGAGCAGTTCTTC
CALSLDNGLAMGEQFF
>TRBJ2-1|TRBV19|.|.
TGTGCCAGTAGTAGTGGCGGTTCCTACAATGAGCAGTTCTTC
CASSSGGSYNEQFF
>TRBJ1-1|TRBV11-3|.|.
TGTGCCAGCAGCTTAGTAAGGGGGACTGAAGCCTTCTTT
CASSLVRGTEAFF
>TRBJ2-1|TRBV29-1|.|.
TGCAGGGTTGTCTGGACAATCTACAATGAGCAGTTCTTC
CRVVWTIYNEQFF
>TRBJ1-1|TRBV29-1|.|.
TGCAGCGTCGCACCAGGGGTCCAAATGAACACTGAAGCTTTCTTT
CSVAPGVQMNTEAFF
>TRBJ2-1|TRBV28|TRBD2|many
TGTGCCAGCACCGGGACTAGCGGGAATGAGCAGTTCTTC
CASTGTSGNEQFF
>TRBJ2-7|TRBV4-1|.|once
TGCGTCAGCAGCCAAGTCCCGGGAGATACCACGCGGGAGCAGTACTTC
CVSSQVPGDTTREQYF
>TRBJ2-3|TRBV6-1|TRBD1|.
TGCGCCAGCAGTGCGACAGGGTCCGCAGATATGCAGTATTTT
CASSATGSADMQYF
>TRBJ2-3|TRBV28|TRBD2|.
TGTGCCAGCAGTACGGACACGGGGAGGGAGCGCATAGATACGCAGTATTTT
CASSTDTGRERIDTQYF
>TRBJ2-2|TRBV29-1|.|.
TGCAGCGCTGCTACAAACACCGGGGAGATGTTTTTT
CSAATNTGEMFF
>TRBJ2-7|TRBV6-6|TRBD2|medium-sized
TGTGCCAGCAGTTACTCGAGCCTAGCGGGAGCCTACGAGCAGTACTTC
CASSYSSLAGAYEQYF
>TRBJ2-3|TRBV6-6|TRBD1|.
TGTGGCAGCAGTATGGACAGGCCGACGCAGTATTTT
CGSSMDRPTQYF
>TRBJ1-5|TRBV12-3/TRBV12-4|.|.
TGTGCCAGATGCCTACTGATGGTCGGGATAAGCATTCAGCCCCAGCATTTT
CARCLLMVGISIQPQHF
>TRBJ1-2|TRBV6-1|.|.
TGTGCCAGCAGTGAAGTGGGGGAGGCTCAACGTGGCTACACCTTC
CASSEVGEAQRGYTF
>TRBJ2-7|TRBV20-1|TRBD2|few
TGCAGTGCTAGTTCTCCCCCGGGACTAGCGGGAACCTACGAGCAGTACTTC
CSASSPPGLAGTYEQYF
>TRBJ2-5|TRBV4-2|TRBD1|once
TGTGCCAGCAGCCAAGAGCAGGGGGCATGGGACACCCAGTACTTC
CASSQEQGAWDTQYF
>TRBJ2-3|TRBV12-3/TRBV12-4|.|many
TGTGCCAGCAGTTTCATCCAGGGCGCAGATACGCAGTATTTT
CASSFIQGADTQYF
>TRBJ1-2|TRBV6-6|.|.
.
CVSGTIEGYGCTF
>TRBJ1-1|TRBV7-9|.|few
TGTGCCAGCAGCTCTCTTAACATGAACACTGAAGCTTCCTTT
CASSSLNMNTEASF
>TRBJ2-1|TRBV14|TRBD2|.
TGTACCAGCAGCGGGAACTACAATGAGCAGTTCTTC
CTSSGNYNEQFF
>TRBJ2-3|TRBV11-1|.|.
TGTGCCAGCGCTGGGGGAGCTTGCACAGATACGCAGTATTTT
CASAGGACTDTQYF
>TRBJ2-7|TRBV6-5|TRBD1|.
TGTGCTAGCAGTTACAAGGGGGCCAGCTACGAGCAGTACTTC
CASSYKGASYEQYF
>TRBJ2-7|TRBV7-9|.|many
TGTGCCAGCAGCCCACTCTACGAGCAGTACTTC
CASSPLYEQYF
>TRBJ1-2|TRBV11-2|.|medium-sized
TGTGCCAGCAGCTTAGGTCCGGTTGTCTATGGCTACACCTTC
CASSLGPVVYGYTF
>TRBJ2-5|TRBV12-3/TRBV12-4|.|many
TGTGCCAGCAGCGTATCGGGAACTAGCCGTGAGACCCAGTACTTC
CASSVSGTSRETQYF
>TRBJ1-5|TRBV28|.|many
TGTGCCAGCAGTTATCGCAAAGGGGCACTCAATCAGCCCCAGCATTTT
CASSYRKGALNQPQHF
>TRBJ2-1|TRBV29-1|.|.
TGCAGCGTTGGGTTTGGCCGAAATGAGCAGTTCTTC
CSVGFGRNEQFF
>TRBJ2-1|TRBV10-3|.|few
TGTGTCATCACTGAGCACCCCGAGGGTGAGCAGTTCTTC
CVITEHPEGEQFF
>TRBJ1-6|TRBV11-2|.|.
TGTGTCAGCAGCTTAGGGGTCTCTGGGGAAGGTTCACCCGTCCACTTT
CVSSLGVSGEGSPVHF